The clone carrying this T cell receptor (beta chain) was counted only a few times. The authors prepared the TCRbeta library with unique molecular identifiers. Via MiXCR, TCRdb re-called the PCR reads, giving one row per CDR3 protein. The table has around 380,000 distinct CDR3 sequences, around 9.9% seen once; the top ten hold roughly 5.1%. This sample is drawn from a study of T-cell reconstitution after alpha-beta-depleted transplantation in children. The J segment lost 0 bases and the V segment lost 7 bases, leaving 15 bases of the junction unmatched. Germline-derived CDR1 and CDR2 are MNHNS and SASEGT. The CDR3 is 18 residues long.

This TCR was sampled from a human donor who donated a stem cell graft to a child with acute myeloid leukemia. V gene TRBV6-1 combines with J gene TRBJ2-7; 10 bases line up with TRBD2. This sample comprised PBMCs from the stem cell graft donor, obtained from the stem cell graft. As DNA, the CDR3 is TGTGCCAGCAAAAAATACTATAGCGGGAGGTTTAGCTCCTACGAGCAGTACTTC. Its translation is CASKKYYSGRFSSYEQYF.